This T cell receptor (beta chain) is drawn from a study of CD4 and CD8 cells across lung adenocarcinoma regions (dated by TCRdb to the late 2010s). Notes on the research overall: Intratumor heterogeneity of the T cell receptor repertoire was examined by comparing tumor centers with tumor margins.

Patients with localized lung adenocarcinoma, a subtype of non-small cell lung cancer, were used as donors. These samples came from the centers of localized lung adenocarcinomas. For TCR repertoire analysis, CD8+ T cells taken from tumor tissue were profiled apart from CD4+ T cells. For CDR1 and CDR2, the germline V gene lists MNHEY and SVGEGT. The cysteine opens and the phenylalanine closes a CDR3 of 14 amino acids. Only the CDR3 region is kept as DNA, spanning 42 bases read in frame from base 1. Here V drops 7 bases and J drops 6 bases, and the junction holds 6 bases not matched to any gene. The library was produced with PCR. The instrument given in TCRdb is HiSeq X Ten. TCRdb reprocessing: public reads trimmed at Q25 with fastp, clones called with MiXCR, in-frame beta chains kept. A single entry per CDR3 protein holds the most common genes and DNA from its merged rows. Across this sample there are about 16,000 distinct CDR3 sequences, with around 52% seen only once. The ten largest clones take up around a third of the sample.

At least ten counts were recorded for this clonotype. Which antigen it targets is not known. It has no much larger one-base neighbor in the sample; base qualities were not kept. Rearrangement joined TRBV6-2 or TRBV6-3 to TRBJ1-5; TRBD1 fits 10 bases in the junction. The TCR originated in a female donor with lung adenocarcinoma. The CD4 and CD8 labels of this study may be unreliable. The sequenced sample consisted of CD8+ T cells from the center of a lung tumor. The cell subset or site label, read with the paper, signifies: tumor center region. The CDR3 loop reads CASKPGQGIQPQHF. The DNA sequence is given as TGTGCCAGCAAACCGGGACAGGGGATTCAGCCCCAGCATTTT.